The T cell receptor (beta chain) described here comes from a study of CXCR3-negative and CXCR3-positive naive CD8 T cells. Study-wide points: In CXCR3-positive naive cells, the TRB CDR3s were more hydrophobic than in CXCR3-negative naive cells.

Regarding this clonotype: Its antigen remains unknown.

TRB cDNA was prepared as libraries by UMI-labeled 5' RACE. For each CDR3 protein, TCRdb gives one entry from its re-call of the 5' RACE reads, without DNA. Here the sample table reports around 160,000 distinct CDR3 sequences. This CDR3 comprises 15 residues. All CD8+ T cell subsets were sorted in triplicate at roughly 280,000 cells each. Naive CD8+ T cells showed CD45RO-CCR7+CD27+CD95-. This chain links TRBV12-3 or TRBV12-4 with TRBJ2-1; TCRdb indicates TRBD2, and absent DNA this call remains unverified. Sample: naive CXCR3+ CD8+ T cells from blood. The sample's subset: CD45RO-CCR7+CD27+CD95- naive CD8+ T cells expressing CXCR3 (TNR3+). The source of this sequence is a human donor in good health. Some clones in this sample may be carry-over from other donors' samples. CDR3 region: CASSFAGGSLAGQFF.